This T cell receptor (beta chain) was identified in a study of T cells in tuberculosis. Study-wide background: A South African cohort included IGRA-negative adolescents, latently infected IGRA-positive adolescents and adults with active tuberculosis. Blood was taken before or within 7 days of anti-tuberculosis therapy. Points from the study as a whole: Smaller alpha distances in active tuberculosis partly reflected shorter CDR3-alpha lengths.

As to this clone: Its matching antigen is unknown.

The CDR3 extends over 11 amino acids. V trimming: 11 bases; J trimming: 7 bases; junction bases outside the gene matches: 4. Germline-derived CDR1 and CDR2 are ENHRY and SYGVKD. Patients were newly diagnosed, HIV-seronegative, and aged 18 or older. Profiled with immunoSEQ multiplex PCR; TCRdb holds only in-frame clones, not every one. The table has approximately 10,000 clones, roughly 93% seen once. V is TRBV10-3 and J is TRBJ2-1; 8 bases fit TRBD1. This clonotype was obtained from an adult with tuberculosis. The sequenced sample consisted of PBMCs. Written as DNA, the CDR3 is TGTGCCTCCGGACAGGGTAATGAGCAGTTCTTC. It translates to CASGQGNEQFF.